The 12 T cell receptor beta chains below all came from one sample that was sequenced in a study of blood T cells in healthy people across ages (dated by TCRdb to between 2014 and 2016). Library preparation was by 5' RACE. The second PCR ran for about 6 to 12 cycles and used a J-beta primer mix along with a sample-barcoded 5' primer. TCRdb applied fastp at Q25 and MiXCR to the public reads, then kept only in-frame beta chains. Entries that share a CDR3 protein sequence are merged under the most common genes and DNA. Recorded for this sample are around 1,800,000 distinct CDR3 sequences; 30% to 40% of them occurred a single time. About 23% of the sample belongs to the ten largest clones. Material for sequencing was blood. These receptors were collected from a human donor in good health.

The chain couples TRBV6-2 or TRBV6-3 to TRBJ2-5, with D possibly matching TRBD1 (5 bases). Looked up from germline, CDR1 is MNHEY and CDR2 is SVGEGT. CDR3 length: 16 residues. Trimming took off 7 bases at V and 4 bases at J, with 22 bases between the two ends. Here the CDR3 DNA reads TGTGCCAGCACAAAACTTCGGTCCCGCCAGGGAGAGACCCAGTACTTC. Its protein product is CASTKLRSRQGETQYF.

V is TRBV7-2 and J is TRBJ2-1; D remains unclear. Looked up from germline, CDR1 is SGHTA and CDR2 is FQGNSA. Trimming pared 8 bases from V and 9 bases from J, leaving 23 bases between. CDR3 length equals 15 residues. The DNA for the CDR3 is TGTGCCAGCCGCGAGGCATCTTCCGCCCTTGGTGAGCAGTTCTTC. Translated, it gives CASREASSALGEQFF.

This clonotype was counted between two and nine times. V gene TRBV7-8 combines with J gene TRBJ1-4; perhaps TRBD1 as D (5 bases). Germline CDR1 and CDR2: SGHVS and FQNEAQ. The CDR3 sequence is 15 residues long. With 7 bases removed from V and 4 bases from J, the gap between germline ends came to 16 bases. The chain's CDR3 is CASTLRDSINEKLFF. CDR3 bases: TGTGCCAGCACCCTCCGGGACTCGATTAATGAAAAACTGTTTTTT. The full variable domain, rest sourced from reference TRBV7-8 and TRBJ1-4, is GAGVSQSPRYKVAKRGQDVALRCDPISGHVSLFWYQQALGQGPEFLTYFQNEAQLDKSGLPSDRFFAERPEGSVSTLKIQRTQQEDSAVYLCASTLRDSINEKLFFGSGTQLSVL.

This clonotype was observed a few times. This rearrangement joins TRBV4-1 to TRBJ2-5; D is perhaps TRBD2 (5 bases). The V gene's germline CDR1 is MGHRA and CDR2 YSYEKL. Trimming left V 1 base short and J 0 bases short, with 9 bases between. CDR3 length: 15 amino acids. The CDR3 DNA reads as TGCGCCAGCAGCCAAGGGCGGGCGCACCAAGAGACCCAGTACTTC. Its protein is CASSQGRAHQETQYF.

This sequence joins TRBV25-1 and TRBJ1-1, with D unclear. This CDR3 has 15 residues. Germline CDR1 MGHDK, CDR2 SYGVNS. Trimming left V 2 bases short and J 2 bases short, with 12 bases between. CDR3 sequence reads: CASSEQGYINTEAFF. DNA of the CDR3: TGTGCCAGCAGTGAACAAGGGTACATTAACACTGAAGCTTTCTTT.

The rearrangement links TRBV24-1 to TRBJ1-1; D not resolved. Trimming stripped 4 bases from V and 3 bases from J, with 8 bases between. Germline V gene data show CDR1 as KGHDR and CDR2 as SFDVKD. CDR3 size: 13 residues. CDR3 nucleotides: TGTGCCACCAGTGACCCTTGGTACACTGAAGCTTTCTTT. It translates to CATSDPWYTEAFF.

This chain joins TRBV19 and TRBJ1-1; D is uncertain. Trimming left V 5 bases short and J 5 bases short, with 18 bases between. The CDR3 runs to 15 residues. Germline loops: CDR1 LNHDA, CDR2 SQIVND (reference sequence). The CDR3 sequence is CASSVGRPVRTEAFF. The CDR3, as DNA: TGTGCCAGTAGTGTCGGACGGCCCGTACGAACTGAAGCTTTCTTT.

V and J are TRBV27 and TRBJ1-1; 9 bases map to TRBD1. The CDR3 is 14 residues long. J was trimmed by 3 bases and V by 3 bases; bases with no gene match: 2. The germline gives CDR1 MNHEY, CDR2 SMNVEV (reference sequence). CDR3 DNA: TGTGCCAGCAGTTTTGGGACAGGGTACACTGAAGCTTTCTTT. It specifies CASSFGTGYTEAFF.

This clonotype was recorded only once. The CDR3: CSAKTGFDQPQHF. CDR3 nucleotides: TGCAGTGCTAAAACAGGTTTTGATCAGCCCCAGCATTTT. The J gene is TRBJ1-5, the V gene TRBV20-1; tentative D call: TRBD1 (5 bases). The germline V gene has CDR1 DFQATT and CDR2 SNEGSKA (reference sequence). The CDR3 extends over 13 amino acids. Trimming left V 4 bases short and J 5 bases short, with 12 bases between.

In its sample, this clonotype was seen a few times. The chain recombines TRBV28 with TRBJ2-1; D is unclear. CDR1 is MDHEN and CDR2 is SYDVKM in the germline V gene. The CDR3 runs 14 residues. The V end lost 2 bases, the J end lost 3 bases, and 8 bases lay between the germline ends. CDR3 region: CASSLEAYYNEQFF. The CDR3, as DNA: TGTGCCAGCAGTTTAGAGGCCTACTACAATGAGCAGTTCTTC. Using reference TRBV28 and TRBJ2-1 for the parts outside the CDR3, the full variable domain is DVKVTQSSRYLVKRTGEKVFLECVQDMDHENMFWYRQDPGLGLRLIYFSYDVKMKEKGDIPEGYSVSREKKERFSLILESASTNQTSMYLCASSLEAYYNEQFFGPGTRLTVL.

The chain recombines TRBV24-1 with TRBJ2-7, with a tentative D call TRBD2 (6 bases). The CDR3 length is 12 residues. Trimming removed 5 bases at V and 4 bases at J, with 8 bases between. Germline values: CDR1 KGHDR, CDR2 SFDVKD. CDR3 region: CATSGREYEQYF. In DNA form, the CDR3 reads TGTGCCACCAGTGGGAGGGAATACGAGCAGTACTTC.

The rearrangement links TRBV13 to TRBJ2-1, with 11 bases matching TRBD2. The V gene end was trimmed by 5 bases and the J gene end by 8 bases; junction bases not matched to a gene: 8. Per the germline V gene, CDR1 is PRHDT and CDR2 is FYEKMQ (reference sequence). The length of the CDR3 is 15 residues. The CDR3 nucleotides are TGTGCCAGCAGCCTCACTAGCGGGGGCGGCGATGAGCAGTTCTTC. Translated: CASSLTSGGGDEQFF.